A selection of T cell receptor beta chains follows, all from one sample in a study of cytomegalovirus exposure and HLA in healthy donors. Repertoires were generated with immunoSEQ multiplex PCR, while TCRdb's copy carries only in-frame clones and drops some. This sample has more than 150,000 clones; approximately 88% occur once, and the top ten carry roughly 1.4%. The sequencing input was PBMCs. The receptors were sampled from a woman aged 18-30 years in good health and CMV-seronegative. Each CDR3 is given with its conserved first and last residue. Fields, in order: V gene, clone size, D gene, J gene, CDR3 DNA, CDR3 protein. A D gene is named only where the DNA matches it firmly. A clone size is listed for some rows: how often the clone was seen (once, few, many), or a class if it is expanded.

v_gene: TRBV27
abundance: .
d_gene: TRBD1
j_gene: TRBJ1-6
CDR3nt: TGTGCCAGCAGTTTAGGCAGGGGGATGGGATCACCCCTCCACTTT
CDR3aa: CASSLGRGMGSPLHF

v_gene: TRBV14
abundance: .
d_gene: .
j_gene: TRBJ1-3
CDR3nt: TGTGCCAGCAGCCTCAGTGTCTCTGGAAACACCATATATTTT
CDR3aa: CASSLSVSGNTIYF

v_gene: TRBV11-2
abundance: .
d_gene: TRBD1
j_gene: TRBJ1-3
CDR3nt: TGTGCCAGCAGCTTTGGACAGGGTGGAAACACCATATATTTT
CDR3aa: CASSFGQGGNTIYF

v_gene: TRBV10-3
abundance: few
d_gene: .
j_gene: TRBJ1-3
CDR3nt: TGTGCCATCAGTGGGACAGTCATTACCTCTGGAAACACCATATATTTT
CDR3aa: CAISGTVITSGNTIYF

v_gene: TRBV19
abundance: .
d_gene: TRBD1
j_gene: TRBJ1-5
CDR3nt: TGTGCCAGTCGGGACAGGGGGATGGGCAATCAGCCCCAGCATTTT
CDR3aa: CASRDRGMGNQPQHF

v_gene: TRBV6-5
abundance: few
d_gene: .
j_gene: TRBJ2-1
CDR3nt: TGTGCCAGCAGTTACCCGAGGGGGGGGATCAACAATGAGCAGTTCTTC
CDR3aa: CASSYPRGGINNEQFF

v_gene: TRBV10-2
abundance: .
d_gene: .
j_gene: TRBJ1-2
CDR3nt: TGCGCCAGCAGCCTCGACAGCTATGGCTACACCTTC
CDR3aa: CASSLDSYGYTF

v_gene: TRBV12-2
abundance: .
d_gene: .
j_gene: TRBJ1-5
CDR3nt: TGTGCAAGTCGCTTACCAGGGGGGCTGCATCAGCCCCAGCATTTT
CDR3aa: CASRLPGGLHQPQHF

v_gene: TRBV19
abundance: .
d_gene: .
j_gene: TRBJ1-1
CDR3nt: TGTGCCAGTAGTATCATGGCTCGGAACACTGAAGCTTTCTTT
CDR3aa: CASSIMARNTEAFF

v_gene: TRBV7-6
abundance: .
d_gene: .
j_gene: TRBJ1-1
CDR3nt: TGTGCCAGCAGTCAACTCCGAGGTGGTCAGGGCACTGAAGCTTTCTTT
CDR3aa: CASSQLRGGQGTEAFF

v_gene: TRBV15
abundance: .
d_gene: TRBD1
j_gene: TRBJ1-5
CDR3nt: TGTGCCACCAGCAGAGGATTGACAGGGAATCAGCCCCAGCATTTT
CDR3aa: CATSRGLTGNQPQHF

v_gene: TRBV18
abundance: .
d_gene: TRBD1
j_gene: TRBJ1-1
CDR3nt: TGTGCCAGCTCACCCTTATTAACCCGGGACAGGGGGATGATCACTGAAGCTTTCTTT
CDR3aa: CASSPLLTRDRGMITEAFF

v_gene: TRBV29-1
abundance: .
d_gene: TRBD2
j_gene: TRBJ2-7
CDR3nt: TGCAGCGTAGAGCTACCGGGACTAGCTTTCTCCTACGAGCAGTACTTC
CDR3aa: CSVELPGLAFSYEQYF

v_gene: TRBV29-1
abundance: .
d_gene: .
j_gene: TRBJ2-5
CDR3nt: TGCAGCGTAGGTGAAGGGGTGGAGTGGGAGACCCAGTACTTC
CDR3aa: CSVGEGVEWETQYF

v_gene: TRBV19
abundance: .
d_gene: .
j_gene: TRBJ1-4
CDR3nt: TGTGCCAGTAGTAGAATAGGGGGTAGGATTTTT
CDR3aa: CASSRIGGRIF

v_gene: TRBV19
abundance: .
d_gene: .
j_gene: TRBJ2-5
CDR3nt: TGTGCCAGTAGTTTCCCCGGCGGGACCCAGTACTTC
CDR3aa: CASSFPGGTQYF

v_gene: TRBV29-1
abundance: .
d_gene: .
j_gene: TRBJ2-4
CDR3nt: TGCAGCGCCTTACAGAGGGGGAACATTCAGTACTTC
CDR3aa: CSALQRGNIQYF

v_gene: TRBV5-8
abundance: once
d_gene: TRBD1
j_gene: TRBJ2-7
CDR3nt: TGTGCCAGCAGCTTCATAGGTGGTTTCGGACAGGGATACGAGCAGTACTTC
CDR3aa: CASSFIGGFGQGYEQYF

v_gene: TRBV30
abundance: .
d_gene: .
j_gene: TRBJ2-5
CDR3nt: TGTGCCTGGAGTGTAACAGCCTCGGGGGAGCAGTACTTC
CDR3aa: CAWSVTASGEQYF

v_gene: TRBV19
abundance: .
d_gene: TRBD1
j_gene: TRBJ1-2
CDR3nt: TGTGCCAGTAGTCGAACAGGGGGACGTGACTATGGCTACACCTTC
CDR3aa: CASSRTGGRDYGYTF

v_gene: TRBV19
abundance: .
d_gene: .
j_gene: TRBJ1-1
CDR3nt: TGTGCCAGTAGTATGTGGGGGGTCCGAACTGAAGCTTTCTTT
CDR3aa: CASSMWGVRTEAFF

v_gene: TRBV2
abundance: .
d_gene: TRBD1
j_gene: TRBJ2-7
CDR3nt: TGTGCCAGCAGAGGGGACAGGGGCCCCTACGAGCAGTACTTC
CDR3aa: CASRGDRGPYEQYF

v_gene: TRBV4-2
abundance: .
d_gene: .
j_gene: TRBJ2-5
CDR3nt: TGTGCCAGCAGCCGGGATCGGGGGACCCAGTACTTC
CDR3aa: CASSRDRGTQYF

v_gene: TRBV9
abundance: .
d_gene: .
j_gene: TRBJ2-3
CDR3nt: TGTGCCAGCAGCCCCCAGGGGACTAAAGAAACAGATACGCAGTATTTT
CDR3aa: CASSPQGTKETDTQYF

v_gene: TRBV23-1
abundance: once
d_gene: TRBD1
j_gene: TRBJ2-2
CDR3nt: TGCGCCAGCAGCCCGGGGACAGGGAAGAACACCGGGGAGCTGTTTTTT
CDR3aa: CASSPGTGKNTGELFF

v_gene: TRBV30
abundance: .
d_gene: TRBD2
j_gene: TRBJ2-5
CDR3nt: TGTGCCTGGAGTGTAGGGATAGCGGGGGCCCAAGAGACCCAGTACTTC
CDR3aa: CAWSVGIAGAQETQYF

v_gene: TRBV4-1
abundance: few
d_gene: .
j_gene: TRBJ2-1
CDR3nt: TGCGCCAGCAATAATGGGCTGAACTCCTACAATGAGCAGTTCTTC
CDR3aa: CASNNGLNSYNEQFF

v_gene: TRBV28
abundance: .
d_gene: .
j_gene: TRBJ2-2
CDR3nt: TGTGCCCACAAGGGGGTGAACACCGGGGAGCTGTTTTTT
CDR3aa: CAHKGVNTGELFF

v_gene: TRBV14
abundance: .
d_gene: TRBD2
j_gene: TRBJ2-3
CDR3nt: TGTGCCAGCAGCCCCCATAGTGGCGGGGGAAGCACAGATACGCAGTATTTT
CDR3aa: CASSPHSGGGSTDTQYF

v_gene: TRBV7-9
abundance: .
d_gene: .
j_gene: TRBJ1-1
CDR3nt: TGTGCCAGCAGCTTAGTATCCGGGGGATCTGAAGCTTTCTTT
CDR3aa: CASSLVSGGSEAFF

v_gene: TRBV7-9
abundance: few
d_gene: TRBD2
j_gene: TRBJ2-2
CDR3nt: TGTGCCAGCAGCCCAGGGACTAGCGGGGGGCCCCTCGGGGAGCTGTTTTTT
CDR3aa: CASSPGTSGGPLGELFF

v_gene: TRBV7-2
abundance: .
d_gene: .
j_gene: TRBJ2-1
CDR3nt: TGTGCCAGCAGCTCGTCAGGGGTTGGAGTGAATGAGCAGTTCTTC
CDR3aa: CASSSSGVGVNEQFF

v_gene: TRBV30
abundance: .
d_gene: .
j_gene: TRBJ1-4
CDR3nt: TGTGCCTGGAGTGGGACAGCAACTAATGAAAAACTGTTTTTT
CDR3aa: CAWSGTATNEKLFF

v_gene: TRBV13
abundance: .
d_gene: TRBD2
j_gene: TRBJ2-3
CDR3nt: TGTGCCACCCCGGGAGGGGGGGATACGCAGTATTTT
CDR3aa: CATPGGGDTQYF

v_gene: TRBV19
abundance: few
d_gene: .
j_gene: TRBJ1-2
CDR3nt: TGTGCCAGTGGGGCTGCGTGGGCTAACTATGGCTACACCTTC
CDR3aa: CASGAAWANYGYTF

v_gene: TRBV18
abundance: .
d_gene: TRBD1
j_gene: TRBJ2-3
CDR3nt: TGTGCCAGCTCACCACGGACAGGGGACACAGATACGCAGTATTTT
CDR3aa: CASSPRTGDTDTQYF

v_gene: TRBV18
abundance: .
d_gene: .
j_gene: TRBJ1-1
CDR3nt: TGTGCCAGCTCACCAGGCCTCGCGGAGTTCACTGAAGCTTTCTTT
CDR3aa: CASSPGLAEFTEAFF

v_gene: TRBV4-1
abundance: .
d_gene: TRBD1
j_gene: TRBJ2-1
CDR3nt: TGCGCCAGCAGCCTAACGACAGGGGCCGATCCGACTATTGAGCAGTTCTTC
CDR3aa: CASSLTTGADPTIEQFF

v_gene: TRBV11-2
abundance: .
d_gene: TRBD1
j_gene: TRBJ2-7
CDR3nt: TGTGCCAGCAGCTCACTCAGGGGGCGACCCTACGAGCAGTACTTC
CDR3aa: CASSSLRGRPYEQYF

v_gene: TRBV27
abundance: .
d_gene: TRBD1
j_gene: TRBJ1-2
CDR3nt: TGTGCCAGCAGTTTAAGGACAGGACCCAATTCCTACTATGGCTACACCTTC
CDR3aa: CASSLRTGPNSYYGYTF

v_gene: TRBV18
abundance: .
d_gene: TRBD2
j_gene: TRBJ2-7
CDR3nt: TGTGCCAGCTCACCAAGGCTAGCGGGGGTGTTTCGCGAGCAGTACTTC
CDR3aa: CASSPRLAGVFREQYF

v_gene: TRBV5-1
abundance: few
d_gene: .
j_gene: TRBJ1-4
CDR3nt: TGCGCCAGCAGCCTGATGACACCGACTAATGAAAAACTGTTTTTT
CDR3aa: CASSLMTPTNEKLFF

v_gene: TRBV7-2
abundance: .
d_gene: TRBD2
j_gene: TRBJ2-2
CDR3nt: TGTGCCAGCAGCTTGACTAGCGGCAACACCGGGGAGCTGTTTTTT
CDR3aa: CASSLTSGNTGELFF

v_gene: TRBV27
abundance: medium-sized
d_gene: .
j_gene: TRBJ1-5
CDR3nt: TGTGCCAGCAGTTATGGCGGGGGTAGCAATCAGCCCCAGCATTTT
CDR3aa: CASSYGGGSNQPQHF

v_gene: TRBV11-3
abundance: .
d_gene: .
j_gene: TRBJ2-3
CDR3nt: TGTGCCAGCAGCTCCGACACCTACACAGATACGCAGTATTTT
CDR3aa: CASSSDTYTDTQYF

v_gene: TRBV27
abundance: .
d_gene: .
j_gene: TRBJ1-2
CDR3nt: TGTGCCAGCAGCATACGATCAGGGATAATCGGTGACTATGGCTACACCTTC
CDR3aa: CASSIRSGIIGDYGYTF

v_gene: TRBV9
abundance: .
d_gene: .
j_gene: TRBJ1-6
CDR3nt: TGTGCCAGCAGTCCGAGAGGGGGATTGAATTCACCCCTCCACTTT
CDR3aa: CASSPRGGLNSPLHF

v_gene: TRBV2
abundance: .
d_gene: .
j_gene: TRBJ1-5
CDR3nt: TGTGCCAGCAGCGACTCTAGACAGTCACTTAGCCGGCCCCAGCATTTT
CDR3aa: CASSDSRQSLSRPQHF

v_gene: TRBV5-1
abundance: .
d_gene: .
j_gene: TRBJ1-5
CDR3nt: TGCGCCAGCAGCCTTTCGGGATCACAGCCCCAGCATTTT
CDR3aa: CASSLSGSQPQHF

v_gene: TRBV29-1
abundance: .
d_gene: .
j_gene: TRBJ2-1
CDR3nt: TGCAGCGTGAGGACTGTTTATGAGCAGTTCTTC
CDR3aa: CSVRTVYEQFF

v_gene: TRBV2
abundance: .
d_gene: .
j_gene: TRBJ1-2
CDR3nt: TGTGCCAGCGAACACAGGGTCGTAGGTGGCTACACCTTC
CDR3aa: CASEHRVVGGYTF

v_gene: TRBV10-3
abundance: once
d_gene: TRBD1
j_gene: TRBJ1-2
CDR3nt: TGTGCCATCAGTGGAAACAGGGGGCGGCGTGGTGGCTACACCTTC
CDR3aa: CAISGNRGRRGGYTF

v_gene: TRBV5-1
abundance: .
d_gene: TRBD2
j_gene: TRBJ2-7
CDR3nt: TGCGCCAGCAGCTGGGGTAGCGGGGCCAACTACGAGCAGTACTTC
CDR3aa: CASSWGSGANYEQYF

v_gene: TRBV5-1
abundance: few
d_gene: .
j_gene: TRBJ1-5
CDR3nt: TGCGCCAGCAGCCGGGGAGAGAATCAGCCCCAGCATTTT
CDR3aa: CASSRGENQPQHF

v_gene: TRBV6-1
abundance: .
d_gene: TRBD1
j_gene: TRBJ1-1
CDR3nt: TGTGCCAGCAGTCTACAGGGGTATCTCACTGAAGCTTTCTTT
CDR3aa: CASSLQGYLTEAFF

v_gene: TRBV7-2
abundance: few
d_gene: .
j_gene: TRBJ1-4
CDR3nt: TGTGCCAGCAGTCTTGACACTGCAACTAATGAAAAACTGTTTTTT
CDR3aa: CASSLDTATNEKLFF

v_gene: TRBV5-1
abundance: .
d_gene: .
j_gene: TRBJ2-7
CDR3nt: TGCGCCAGCAGCTTATGGCAGGAAAAGGCCCGGCAGTACTTC
CDR3aa: CASSLWQEKARQYF

v_gene: TRBV2
abundance: .
d_gene: .
j_gene: TRBJ1-1
CDR3nt: TGTGCCAGCCCAGGCAGGGGTATCGCTGAAGCTTTCTTT
CDR3aa: CASPGRGIAEAFF